These 14 T cell receptor beta chains were sequenced from one sample in a study of neoadjuvant anti-PD-1 for oral cavity cancer. Time point defined: after neoadjuvant nivolumab, at surgical resection. Assay used: immunoSEQ multiplex PCR; TCRdb lists only in-frame clones, some missing. This table holds over 60,000 clones, roughly nine tenths found once. The sample here was PBMCs, taken after nivolumab (anti-PD-1) treatment. The receptors shown here come from a person between 40 and 85 years old with oral cavity squamous cell carcinoma.

The chain links TRBV29-1 to TRBJ1-1; 11 nucleotides agree with TRBD1. CDR1 and CDR2 (germline): SQVTM, ANQGSEA. The J segment lost 3 bases and the V segment lost 6 bases, leaving 6 bases of the junction unmatched. The CDR3 length is 14 residues. The CDR3 here is CSVAGTGGHTEAFF. CDR3 nucleotide sequence: TGCAGCGTAGCCGGGACAGGGGGGCACACTGAAGCTTTCTTT.

The chain carries TRBV4-1 and TRBJ2-1; TRBD1 agrees at 9 bases. The V gene end was trimmed by 2 bases and the J gene end by 7 bases; junction bases not matched to a gene: 9. This CDR3 region has 16 residues. The germline gives CDR1 MGHRA, CDR2 YSYEKL. The CDR3 bases are TGCGCCAGCAGCCAACCCACAGGGGGCCGTGGAAATGAGCAGTTCTTC. As protein: CASSQPTGGRGNEQFF.

This clone has more than one count but fewer than ten. The chain recombines TRBV2 with TRBJ1-2, with unresolved D. Germline lookup yields CDR1 SNHLY and CDR2 FYNNEI. V lost 6 bases to trimming and J lost 3 bases, with 8 bases between them. The CDR3 spans 12 residues. The CDR3 here is CASSRDYYGYTF. The CDR3 nucleotides read TGTGCCAGCAGCCGCGATTACTATGGCTACACCTTC.

The genes are TRBV19 and TRBJ1-4, with D hard to call. Trimming left V 6 bases short and J 0 bases short, with 8 bases between. Germline CDR1 and CDR2: LNHDA and SQIVND (reference sequence). This CDR3 spans 14 amino acids. CDR3 coding DNA: TGTGCCAGTAGAGAGACGACAACTAATGAAAAACTGTTTTTT. Its translation is CASRETTTNEKLFF.

The chain employs TRBV5-1 and TRBJ1-1; D perhaps matches TRBD1 (6 bases). The CDR3 runs to 15 residues. With 2 bases removed from V and 5 bases from J, the gap between germline ends came to 16 bases. Germline V gene sequence: CDR1 SGHRS, CDR2 YFSETQ. CDR3 DNA: TGCGCCAGCAGCTTCTATCGGGGGCGAGGAACTGAAGCTTTCTTT. Translating it yields CASSFYRGRGTEAFF.

The chain carries TRBV19 and TRBJ2-7; tentatively, D is TRBD2 (5 bases). Germline CDR1 is LNHDA and CDR2 is SQIVND (reference sequence). This CDR3 is 14 amino acids long. V shed 5 bases and J shed 4 bases, with 15 bases lying between them. The CDR3 DNA reads TGTGCCAGTAGTGGCCGGGGTCAGGAGTACGAGCAGTACTTC. It translates to CASSGRGQEYEQYF.

This clone is a singleton in its sample. The chain recombines TRBV4-1 with TRBJ2-2; 13 nucleotides line up with TRBD2. The germline V gene encodes CDR1 MGHRA and CDR2 YSYEKL. V trimming: 4 bases; J trimming: 2 bases; junction bases outside the gene matches: 10. This CDR3 comprises 19 residues. The CDR3 sequence is CASSLKTSGGEYNTGELFF. In DNA, the CDR3 is TGCGCCAGCAGCCTTAAAACTAGCGGGGGGGAGTATAACACCGGGGAGCTGTTTTTT.

The V gene is TRBV6-6, the J gene TRBJ1-2, with 10 bases identical to TRBD1. The CDR3 spans 13 residues. Unmatched junction bases numbered 0, after V lost 6 bases and J lost 2 bases. CDR1 and CDR2 from the germline V gene are MNHNY and SVGAGI (reference sequence). The CDR3 coding sequence is TGTGCCAGCAGGGGACAGGGGAACTATGGCTACACCTTC. This encodes CASRGQGNYGYTF.

The V and J genes are TRBV5-1 and TRBJ2-3; D uncertain. Deletions cut 5 bases from V and 0 bases from J, with 13 bases between. The germline CDR1 and CDR2 sequences are SGHRS and YFSETQ. There are 15 residues in the CDR3. CDR3 bases: TGCGCCAGCAGACCCATCCCGAAGAGCACAGATACGCAGTATTTT. It translates to CASRPIPKSTDTQYF.

The chain links TRBV2 to TRBJ2-7, with D possibly being TRBD1 or TRBD2 (5 bases each). Trimming pared 3 bases from V and 2 bases from J, leaving 14 bases between. The CDR3 has 15 amino acids. Looked up from germline, CDR1 is SNHLY and CDR2 is FYNNEI. For the CDR3, the DNA is TGTGCCAGCAGTGAGGGGGACGGCTGGGCCTACGAGCAGTACTTC. Its translation is CASSEGDGWAYEQYF.

This chain uses TRBV6-5 with TRBJ1-6; TRBD1 aligns across 8 bases. CDR1 MNHEY and CDR2 SVGAGI come from the germline V gene. V lost 5 bases and J lost 10; bases outside the gene matches: 4. This CDR3 has 13 residues. The CDR3 bases are TGTGCCAGCAGTAGGACAGGGAGCTCACCCCTCCACTTT. As protein: CASSRTGSSPLHF.

This chain connects TRBV2 to TRBJ1-3, with D possibly being TRBD1 (6 bases). The germline CDR1 and CDR2 sequences are SNHLY and FYNNEI. The V end was cut by 1 base, the J end by 0 bases, with 10 bases between. There are 16 residues in the CDR3. CDR3 sequence: CASSEEGDPSGNTIYF. The CDR3 nucleotides read TGTGCCAGCAGTGAAGAGGGGGACCCCTCTGGAAACACCATATATTTT.

CDR3 protein: CASSPTGGLSGNTIYF. The DNA of the CDR3 is TGCGCCAGCAGCCCCACAGGTGGGCTCTCTGGAAACACCATATATTTT. The chain couples TRBV5-1 to TRBJ1-3; TRBD1 might be the D (5 bases). The CDR3 runs 16 residues. With 4 bases removed from V and 0 bases from J, the gap between germline ends came to 14 bases. Germline loops: CDR1 SGHRS, CDR2 YFSETQ.

V gene TRBV6-5 combines with J gene TRBJ1-5, with D unclear. Per germline, CDR1 MNHEY and CDR2 SVGAGI. The CDR3 loop spans 12 amino acids. Trimming removed 0 bases at V and 9 bases at J, with 6 bases between. The CDR3 DNA follows: TGTGCCAGCAGTTACTCGAGAGGGCCCCAGCATTTT. Amino acid sequence: CASSYSRGPQHF.